The clone carrying this T cell receptor (beta chain) was counted only a few times. Its antigen is currently unknown. The data are from a study of vaccination effects on CD4 cells after COVID-19. Study details: Either the mRNA-1273 or the BNT162b2 vaccine was given to participants as two doses.

V lost 4 bases and J 1 base, leaving 11 bases between the germline ends. The CDR3 sequence is 14 residues long. Germline loops: CDR1 SGHNT, CDR2 YYREEE (reference sequence). Pools of viral peptides were used by the ViraFEST assay to expand antigen-specific CD4+ T cells ahead of sequencing. It was after 10 days of culture that CD4+ T cells were isolated. Confirmation by PCR established that the person had SARS-CoV-2 infection between March and December 2020. Method: immunoSEQ multiplex PCR; TCRdb's copy keeps in-frame clones and lacks some. The data hold under 25,000 clones, with roughly four fifths observed a single time.

The source of this sequence is a human donor who had a prior SARS-CoV-2 infection. The chain joins TRBV5-4 to TRBJ1-1, with D tentatively TRBD1 (5 bases). Sequencing was performed on CD4+ T cells from PBMCs cultured with SARS-CoV-2 spike peptides, taken before COVID-19 vaccination. In nucleotides, the CDR3 is TGTGCCAGCAGCCCACAGACAGCGAACACTGAAGCTTTCTTT. Amino acid sequence: CASSPQTANTEAFF.